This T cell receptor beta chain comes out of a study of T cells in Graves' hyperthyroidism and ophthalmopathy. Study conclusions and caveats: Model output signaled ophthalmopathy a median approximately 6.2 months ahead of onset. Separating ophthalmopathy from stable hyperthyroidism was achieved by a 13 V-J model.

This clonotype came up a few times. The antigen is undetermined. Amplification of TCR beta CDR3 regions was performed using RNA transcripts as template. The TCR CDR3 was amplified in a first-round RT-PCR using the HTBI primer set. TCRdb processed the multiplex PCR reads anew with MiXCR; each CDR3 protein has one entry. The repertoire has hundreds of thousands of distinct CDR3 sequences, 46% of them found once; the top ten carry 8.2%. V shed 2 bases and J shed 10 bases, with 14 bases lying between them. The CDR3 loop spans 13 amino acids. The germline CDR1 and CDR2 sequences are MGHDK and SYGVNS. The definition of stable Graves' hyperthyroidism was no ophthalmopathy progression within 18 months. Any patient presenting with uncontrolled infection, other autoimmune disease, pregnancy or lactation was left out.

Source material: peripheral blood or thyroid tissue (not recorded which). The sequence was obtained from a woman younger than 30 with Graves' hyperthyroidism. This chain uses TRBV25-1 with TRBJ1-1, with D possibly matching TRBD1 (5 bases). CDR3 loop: CASSERLEGRAFF. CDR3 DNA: TGTGCCAGCAGTGAACGGTTGGAGGGGAGAGCTTTCTTT.